One sample yielded the 17 T cell receptor beta chains listed below, sequenced in a study of T cells in Graves' hyperthyroidism and ophthalmopathy. There were TCR beta CDR3 regions amplified from RNA transcripts. When the TCR CDR3 underwent first-round RT-PCR, the HTBI primer set was used. TCRdb reanalysed the multiplex PCR reads using MiXCR and keeps one entry per CDR3 protein. The sample lists hundreds of thousands of distinct CDR3 sequences; more than 45% were seen once. The specimen was peripheral blood or thyroid tissue (not recorded which). These receptors were taken from a woman between 18 and 30 years old with Graves' hyperthyroidism.

This clonotype was detected a few times. The chain has TRBV3-1 and TRBJ2-7; TRBD2 might be the D (6 bases). Trimming removed 3 bases at V and 1 base at J, with 13 bases between. The CDR3 runs 15 residues. The germline V gene has CDR1 LGHDT and CDR2 YNNKEL (reference sequence). The CDR3 DNA follows: TGTGCCAGCAGCCATCGACCCCGGGGGTCCTACGAGCAGTACTTC. This gives the protein CASSHRPRGSYEQYF.

This clonotype was counted only a few times. The V and J genes are TRBV10-3 and TRBJ1-4, with 7 bases fitting TRBD1. The CDR3 has 15 amino acids. V shed 10 bases, J shed 2 bases, and the junction held 10 bases outside the gene matches. Per the germline V gene, CDR1 is ENHRY and CDR2 is SYGVKD. CDR3 in DNA: TGTGCCAGCAGCTTGAGAGGGGGCACTAATGAAAAACTGTTTTTT. Translated: CASSLRGGTNEKLFF.

The chain links TRBV2 to TRBJ1-5, with TRBD1 as a possible D gene (5 bases). Germline CDR1 and CDR2: SNHLY and FYNNEI. This CDR3 has 15 residues. V was pared by 5 bases and J by 10 bases, with 21 bases between. The CDR3 is CASSLGLGDGFPQHF. The CDR3 nucleotides are TGTGCCAGCAGTTTGGGCTTGGGGGACGGTTTCCCCCAGCATTTT.

This clonotype was recorded a few times. V gene TRBV7-9 combines with J gene TRBJ2-7, with D possibly being TRBD1 (6 bases). CDR1 is SEHNR and CDR2 is FQNEAQ in the germline V gene (reference sequence). The ends were cut back, 1 base at V and 2 bases at J, with 15 bases in the middle. There are 16 residues in the CDR3. The CDR3 region has the DNA TGTGCCAGCAGCTTAGAATTGGGGGCATCCACCTACGAGCAGTACTTC. Translated, it gives CASSLELGASTYEQYF.

This clonotype came up a few times. This chain uses TRBV2 with TRBJ2-2, with D perhaps TRBD1 or TRBD2 (6 bases each). The CDR3 runs 16 residues. Between the trimmed V and J ends, which lost 6 bases and 0 bases, there was a span of 14 bases. The germline CDR1 and CDR2 sequences are SNHLY and FYNNEI. The CDR3 nucleotides read TGTGCCAGCAGCTTGGGGGGCGGCACGAACACCGGGGAGCTGTTTTTT. Encoded protein: CASSLGGGTNTGELFF.

This clonotype has more than one count but fewer than ten. V is TRBV7-9 and J is TRBJ2-2; TRBD2 aligns across 11 bases. Germline V lookup: CDR1 SEHNR, CDR2 FQNEAQ (reference sequence). This CDR3 comprises 18 residues. With 1 base clipped from V and 2 bases from J, the junction kept 6 bases outside the gene matches. The CDR3 loop reads CASSLVGLAGGNTGELFF. CDR3 DNA sequence: TGTGCCAGCAGCTTAGTAGGCCTAGCGGGGGGAAACACCGGGGAGCTGTTTTTT.

Ten or more counts support this clonotype. The V and J genes are TRBV24-1 and TRBJ1-6; 8 bases match TRBD1. The germline CDR1 and CDR2 sequences are KGHDR and SFDVKD. The V segment lost 7 bases and the J segment 0 bases; nucleotides outside the gene matches: 4. The CDR3 is 16 residues long. The CDR3 DNA sequence: TGTGCCACCAGCGGACAGGGCCGCTCCTATAATTCACCCCTCCACTTT. It encodes CATSGQGRSYNSPLHF.

The gene calls are TRBV15 and TRBJ1-4; no reliable D call. CDR3 length equals 14 residues. Trimming took off 0 bases at V and 5 bases at J, with 7 bases between the two ends. Per germline, CDR1 LNHNV and CDR2 YYDKDF (reference sequence). The DNA of the CDR3 is TGTGCCACCAGCAGAGATCGGCCAAATGAAAAACTGTTTTTT. Residues: CATSRDRPNEKLFF. Supplemented by reference TRBV15 and TRBJ1-4, the full variable domain reads DAMVIQNPRYQVTQFGKPVTLSCSQTLNHNVMYWYQQKSSQAPKLLFHYYDKDFNNEADTPDNFQSRRPNTSFCFLDIRSPGLGDTAMYLCATSRDRPNEKLFFGSGTQLSVL.

Details on this clonotype: It may be a read error: a sequence one base away is much more abundant. This chain links TRBV19 with TRBJ1-5, with D hard to call. The CDR3 loop spans 13 amino acids. CDR1 and CDR2 (germline): LNHDA, SQIVND (reference sequence). V was trimmed by 1 base and J by 3 bases, leaving 4 bases between them. The CDR3 bases are TGTGCCAGTAGTATAGGCTTCAATCAGCCCCAGCATTTT. Translation: CASSIGFNQPQHF.

The chain recombines TRBV9 with TRBJ2-7; 12 positions agree with TRBD1. The germline gives CDR1 SGDLS, CDR2 YYNGEE. The CDR3 sequence is 14 residues long. Trimming took 3 bases from V and 6 from J; bases not matched to a gene: 4. The CDR3 DNA follows: TGTGCCAGCAGCGCGGGACAGGGGGCGACCGAGCAGTACTTC. It translates to CASSAGQGATEQYF.

This clonotype was seen only a few times. The CDR3 coding sequence is TGTGCCAGCAGTTACAATGGGCGGCAGCCCCAGCATTTT. Amino acids: CASSYNGRQPQHF. J is TRBJ1-5 and V is TRBV12-3 or TRBV12-4; D gene unclear. Trimming left V 4 bases short and J 7 bases short, with 11 bases between. The CDR3 consists of 13 residues.

The gene calls are TRBV12-5 and TRBJ1-5, with D unclear. The CDR3 sequence is 13 residues long. V lost 3 bases to trimming and J lost 7 bases, with 10 bases between them. CDR1 and CDR2 (germline): LGHNT, FRNRAP. The CDR3 loop is CASGFGYAQPQHF. As DNA, the CDR3 is TGTGCTAGTGGTTTCGGTTACGCCCAGCCCCAGCATTTT.

This clonotype was detected once. V is TRBV7-9 and J is TRBJ1-4, with D unclear. Trimming pared 5 bases from V and 7 bases from J, leaving 14 bases between. CDR3 length equals 14 residues. The V gene's germline CDR1 is SEHNR and CDR2 FQNEAQ (reference sequence). CDR3 amino acids: CASSETSGPEKLFF. CDR3 nucleotides: TGTGCCAGCAGCGAGACTAGCGGGCCTGAAAAACTGTTTTTT.

With respect to this clonotype: At one end, the junction sequence differs from germline, possibly due to a read error. The chain has TRBV29-1 and TRBJ1-1, with TRBD1 as a possible D gene (5 bases). Germline V CDR1 and CDR2: SQVTM, ANQGSEA. This CDR3 region has 15 residues. The CDR3 is CSAREVVKGRGEAFF. The CDR3 nucleotides read TGCAGTGCTAGAGAAGTGGTGAAGGGGCGGGGTGAAGCCTTCTTT.

The CDR3 is CASISLQGATGANVLTF. The CDR3 DNA reads as TGTGCCAGCATCTCACTACAGGGGGCTACTGGGGCCAACGTCCTGACTTTC. This sequence joins TRBV2 and TRBJ2-6; 9 bases are a match to TRBD1. CDR1 SNHLY and CDR2 FYNNEI come from the germline V gene. The CDR3 length is 17 residues. Unmatched junction bases numbered 9, after V lost 7 bases and J lost 2 bases. Based on the CDR3 plus reference TRBV2 and TRBJ2-6, the full variable domain is EPEVTQTPSHQVTQMGQEVILRCVPISNHLYFYWYRQILGQKVEFLVSFYNNEISEKSEIFDDQFSVERPDGSNFTLKIRSTKLEDSAMYFCASISLQGATGANVLTFGAGSRLTVL.

About this clonotype itself: This could be a read error, since a much larger clone is one nucleotide away. J is TRBJ1-4 and V is TRBV15; D is perhaps TRBD1 (5 bases). The CDR3 runs 15 residues. Trimming pared 1 base from V and 5 bases from J, leaving 11 bases between. Germline V gives CDR1 LNHNV, CDR2 YYDKDF (reference sequence). DNA for the CDR3: TGTGCCACCAGCAGAGGTAGGCGACAGAATGAAAAACTGTTTTTT. Protein sequence: CATSRGRRQNEKLFF.

This clonotype has ten or more counts. V gene TRBV7-9 combines with J gene TRBJ1-2; 10 positions match TRBD1. This CDR3 is 13 amino acids long. CDR1 and CDR2 from the germline V gene are SEHNR and FQNEAQ (reference sequence). With V trimmed by 5 bases and J by 9 bases, 6 bases remained unmatched. As DNA, the CDR3 is TGTGCCAGCAGCGGGGACAGGGGAAACCGCTACACCTTC. It encodes CASSGDRGNRYTF.